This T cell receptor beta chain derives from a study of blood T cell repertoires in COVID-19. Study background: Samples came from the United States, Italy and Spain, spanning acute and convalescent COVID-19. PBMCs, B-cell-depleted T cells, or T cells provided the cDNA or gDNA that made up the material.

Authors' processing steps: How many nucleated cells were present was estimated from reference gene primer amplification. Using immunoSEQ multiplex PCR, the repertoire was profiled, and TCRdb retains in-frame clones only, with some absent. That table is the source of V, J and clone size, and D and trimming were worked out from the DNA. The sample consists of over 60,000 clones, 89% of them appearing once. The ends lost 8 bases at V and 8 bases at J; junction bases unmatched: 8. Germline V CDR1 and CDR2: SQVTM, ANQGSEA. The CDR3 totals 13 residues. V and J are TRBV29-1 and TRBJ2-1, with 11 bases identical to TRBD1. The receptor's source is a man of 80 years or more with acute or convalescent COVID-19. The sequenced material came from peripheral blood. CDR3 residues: CSSIGQGADEQFF. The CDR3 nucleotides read TGCAGCTCCATAGGACAGGGGGCGGATGAGCAGTTCTTC.